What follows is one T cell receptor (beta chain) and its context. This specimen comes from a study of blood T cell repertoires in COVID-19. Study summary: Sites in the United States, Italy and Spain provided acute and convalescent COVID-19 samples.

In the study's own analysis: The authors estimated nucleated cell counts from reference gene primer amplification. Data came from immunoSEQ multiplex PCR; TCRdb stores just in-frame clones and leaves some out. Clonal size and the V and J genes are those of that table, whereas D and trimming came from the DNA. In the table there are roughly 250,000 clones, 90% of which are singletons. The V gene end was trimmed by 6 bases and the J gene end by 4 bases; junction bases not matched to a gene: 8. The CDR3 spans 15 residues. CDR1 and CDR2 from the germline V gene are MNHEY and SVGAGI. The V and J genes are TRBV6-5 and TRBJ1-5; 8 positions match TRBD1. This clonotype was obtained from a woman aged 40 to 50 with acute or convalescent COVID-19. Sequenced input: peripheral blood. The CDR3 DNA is TGTGCCAGCAGAGGGGGGGACAGGATAAATCAGCCCCAGCATTTT. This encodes CASRGGDRINQPQHF.